Presented here are 22 T cell receptor beta chains from one specimen sequenced in a study of CD8+CD57+ T cells in acquired aplastic anemia. Profiling of TCR beta VDJ combinations and CDR3 sequences used genomic DNA as template. TCRdb used MiXCR to reprocess the reads, holding one entry per CDR3 protein. Of around 200,000 distinct CDR3 sequences listed, over 40% are singletons. By flow cytometry, patients selected for sequencing had shown an expansion of CD8+CD57+ cells. Input material: sorted CD4+, CD8+, or CD8+CD57+ T cells (not recorded which) from PBMCs. The source is a human donor with aplastic anemia.

This clonotype has a single count. The chain carries TRBV7-3 and TRBJ2-7; D is perhaps TRBD2 (6 bases). In germline, CDR1 is SGHTA, CDR2 FQGTGA. CDR3 length equals 13 residues. V lost 0 bases, J lost 10 bases, and 13 bases lay in between. This chain's CDR3 is CASSLTVGGSQYF. The CDR3 coding sequence is TGTGCCAGCAGCTTAACCGTCGGGGGAAGTCAGTACTTC.

This rearrangement joins TRBV19 to TRBJ1-2; a possible D gene is TRBD1 (6 bases). Germline V gives CDR1 LNHDA, CDR2 SQIVND (reference sequence). V lost 10 bases to trimming and J lost 4 bases, with 19 bases between them. This CDR3 region has 14 residues. CDR3 sequence: CATTQGGGLYGYTF. CDR3 DNA sequence: TGTGCCACCACACAGGGAGGGGGGCTCTATGGCTACACCTTC.

On this clonotype: A much larger clone lies one base from this, so it may be a read error. The gene calls are TRBV20-1 and TRBJ1-4; TRBD1 is a possible D gene (6 bases). This CDR3 contains 14 residues. The germline CDR1 and CDR2 sequences are DFQATT and SNEGSKA (reference sequence). This CDR3 reads CSDRSGAANEKLFF. The DNA of the CDR3 is TGCAGTGATAGATCAGGGGCGGCTAATGAAAAACTGTTTTTT.

This rearrangement joins TRBV12-3 or TRBV12-4 to TRBJ2-1, with no clear D. The CDR3 spans 13 residues. Deletions cut 7 bases from V and 9 bases from J, with 16 bases between. CDR3 sequence reads: CASTHTSGGEQFF. In DNA, the CDR3 is TGTGCCAGCACCCACACATCCGGCGGTGAGCAGTTCTTC.

This chain joins TRBV9 and TRBJ1-2; possibly TRBD1 for D (6 bases). Trimming pared 0 bases from V and 3 bases from J, leaving 12 bases between. This CDR3 is built from 15 residues. Germline assignment: CDR1 SGDLS and CDR2 YYNGEE. DNA of the CDR3: TGTGCCAGCAGCGTAGTACCGGGGGCCGACTATGGCTACACCTTC. Translated, it gives CASSVVPGADYGYTF. Together with reference TRBV9 and TRBJ1-2, the CDR3 gives the full variable domain: DSGVTQTPKHLITATGQRVTLRCSPRSGDLSVYWYQQSLDQGLQFLIQYYNGEERAKGNILERFSAQQFPDLHSELNLSSLELGDSALYFCASSVVPGADYGYTFGSGTRLTVV.

This chain uses TRBV20-1 with TRBJ1-1; D unresolved. V shed 6 bases and J shed 5 bases, with 7 bases lying between them. Looked up from germline, CDR1 is DFQATT and CDR2 is SNEGSKA (reference sequence). This CDR3 region has 10 residues. The CDR3 reads CSAFVTEAFF. The CDR3, as DNA: TGCAGTGCCTTCGTAACTGAAGCTTTCTTT.

Of note for this clonotype: This sequence may be a read error, since a much larger clone differs from it by one base. Likely a read error: the CDR3 ends without its conserved phenylalanine or tryptophan. The chain has TRBV6-5 and TRBJ1-1, with a possible D match to TRBD1 (5 bases). V was cut by 3 bases and J by 4 bases, with 12 bases left in between. From germline, CDR1 is MNHEY and CDR2 SVGAGI. This CDR3 contains 14 residues. CDR3 region: CASSYGGVGTEAFL. The CDR3 nucleotides read TGTGCCAGCAGTTATGGAGGGGTAGGCACTGAAGCTTTCCTT.

This clonotype showed up just once. The chain uses TRBV10-3 and TRBJ1-3, with a weak D call TRBD1 (5 bases). The CDR3 length is 13 residues. The ends were cut back, 6 bases at V and 7 bases at J, with 13 bases in the middle. Germline V gene lookup returns CDR1 ENHRY and CDR2 SYGVKD. The DNA for the CDR3 is TGTGCCATCAGGGGAGAAGGGGACAACACCATATATTTT. Protein: CAIRGEGDNTIYF.

This clonotype showed up many times. This chain connects TRBV7-2 to TRBJ2-7, with D possibly matching TRBD2 (5 bases). The CDR3 is 14 amino acids. CDR1 is SGHTA, CDR2 FQGNSA, per germline. Trimming pared 5 bases from V and 2 bases from J, leaving 13 bases between. CDR3 in amino acids: CASSSRTDPYEQYF. The CDR3 DNA follows: TGTGCCAGCAGCAGCCGGACTGACCCCTACGAGCAGTACTTC.

Ten or more counts support this clonotype. This rearrangement joins TRBV6-5 to TRBJ2-7; TRBD1 aligns across 9 bases. Germline CDR1 is MNHEY and CDR2 is SVGAGI. Trimming removed 7 bases from V and 4 bases from J; junction bases left unmatched: 5. This CDR3 is 13 amino acids long. This chain's CDR3 is CASIPTGGYEQYF. For the CDR3, the DNA is TGTGCCAGCATCCCGACAGGGGGGTACGAGCAGTACTTC.

This clonotype came up a few times. This rearrangement joins TRBV11-1 to TRBJ1-2, with D perhaps matching TRBD1 (6 bases). Germline lookup yields CDR1 SGHAT and CDR2 FQDESV (reference sequence). The CDR3 runs 16 residues. Trimming cost V 4 bases and J 7 bases, with 22 bases left between them. The CDR3 DNA is TGTGCCAGCAGCTCCACCACGGGGGCCCTTATTGTTGGCTACACCTTC. Protein sequence: CASSSTTGALIVGYTF.

The rearrangement links TRBV2 to TRBJ2-3; D call uncertain. V dropped 5 bases and J dropped 1 base, with 13 bases sitting between them. Looked up from germline, CDR1 is SNHLY and CDR2 is FYNNEI. The CDR3 spans 15 residues. The CDR3 nucleotides are TGTGCCAGCAGTTTATTCCGGGCGGGCACAGATACGCAGTATTTT. Translated, it gives CASSLFRAGTDTQYF.

Ten or more counts support this clonotype. V and J are TRBV9 and TRBJ1-1; D not resolved. The CDR3 consists of 13 residues. Trimming removed 0 bases at V and 4 bases at J, with 7 bases between. Germline V gives CDR1 SGDLS, CDR2 YYNGEE. CDR3 loop: CASSVVRSTEAFF. CDR3 DNA: TGTGCCAGCAGCGTAGTCAGGTCCACTGAAGCTTTCTTT.

This clonotype has a count of ten or more. The gene calls are TRBV28 and TRBJ2-7, with D perhaps TRBD1 (6 bases). The CDR3 sequence is 13 residues long. The V gene's germline CDR1 is MDHEN and CDR2 SYDVKM. V lost 11 bases to trimming and J lost 2 bases, with 16 bases between them. The CDR3 DNA follows: TGTGCCGGGCAGGGGACACCTACCTACGAGCAGTACTTC. It codes for CAGQGTPTYEQYF.

In its sample, this clonotype was seen many times. CDR3 protein: CASSQQGREVGETQYF. CDR3 DNA sequence: TGTGCCAGCAGCCAACAGGGGCGGGAGGTTGGAGAGACCCAGTACTTC. The chain combines TRBV14 with TRBJ2-5, with TRBD2 matching over 8 bases. Losses at the gene ends were 2 bases for V and 4 bases for J; bases not matched to a gene: 9. CDR3 length: 16 amino acids. CDR1 is SGHDN and CDR2 is FVKESK in the germline V gene.

The J gene is TRBJ1-1, the V gene TRBV7-6, with D unclear. There are 16 residues in the CDR3. CDR1 is SGHVS, CDR2 FNYEAQ, per germline. V lost 1 base, J lost 0 bases, and 12 bases lay in between. The CDR3 nucleotides read TGTGCCAGCAGCTTAGGGGCCCGTATCCTGAACACTGAAGCTTTCTTT. As protein: CASSLGARILNTEAFF.

The chain carries TRBV12-3 or TRBV12-4 and TRBJ2-4; 10 bases align to TRBD2. V was clipped by 7 bases and J by 3 bases; unmatched bases: 18. CDR3 length: 19 residues. CDR3 nucleotides: TGTGCCAGCACTTGGATCGGGGCTAGCGGGAGTGATGGCAAAAACATTCAGTACTTC. Translated: CASTWIGASGSDGKNIQYF.

With regard to this clonotype: At one end, the junction sequence differs from germline, possibly due to a read error. This chain uses TRBV11-1 with TRBJ2-6, with D hard to call. The CDR3 is made up of 17 amino acids. Germline CDR1 reads SGHAT; CDR2 reads FQDESV (reference sequence). The CDR3 sequence: CVSSLMGSGAGANVLTF. The CDR3 DNA reads as TGTGTCAGCAGCTTAATGGGATCTGGGGCTGGGGCCAACGTCCTGACTTTC.

This clonotype was recorded many times. The chain uses TRBV11-2 and TRBJ2-3; 9 nucleotides line up with TRBD2. CDR1 and CDR2 (germline): SGHAT, FQNNGV. This CDR3 region has 16 residues. Germline trimming cut 4 bases from V and 0 bases from J; bases unmatched to any gene: 5. The DNA of the CDR3 is TGTGCCAGCAGCTCCGCTAGCGGGATTAGCACAGATACGCAGTATTTT. Protein: CASSSASGISTDTQYF.

This clonotype was detected ten times or more. This chain connects TRBV5-1 to TRBJ2-5, with D possibly TRBD2 on 6 matching bases. Germline CDR1 is SGHRS and CDR2 is YFSETQ. The V gene lost 4 bases and the J gene lost 5 bases, with 18 bases spanning the gap. This CDR3 comprises 15 residues. The CDR3 DNA follows: TGCGCCAGCAGCCCAAGGGACTCCGTGGGGGAGACCCAGTACTTC. The encoded protein is CASSPRDSVGETQYF. Full variable domain (missing parts from reference TRBV5-1 and TRBJ2-5): KAGVTQTPRYLIKTRGQQVTLSCSPISGHRSVSWYQQTPGQGLQFLFEYFSETQRNKGNFPGRFSGRQFSNSRSEMNVSTLELGDSALYLCASSPRDSVGETQYFGPGTRLLVL.

The genes are TRBV9 and TRBJ2-5, with 10 bases matching TRBD2. Trimming took 3 bases from V and 3 from J; bases not matched to a gene: 8. The CDR3 covers 16 residues. Germline-derived CDR1 and CDR2 are SGDLS and YYNGEE. The CDR3, as DNA: TGTGCCAGCAGCGAAACTCCGGGACTAGCGAAAGAGACCCAGTACTTC. It yields the protein CASSETPGLAKETQYF.

This chain joins TRBV20-1 and TRBJ1-1; the D is unclear. Germline CDR1 DFQATT, CDR2 SNEGSKA (reference sequence). The CDR3 has 14 amino acids. V was clipped by 3 bases and J by 4 bases, with 15 bases between them. The CDR3 reads CSASWSRSLTEAFF. The DNA of the CDR3 is TGCAGTGCTAGTTGGTCCAGGTCGCTCACTGAAGCTTTCTTT.